The rows below give T cell receptor beta chains drawn from one sample of a study of T cells after yellow fever vaccination. Using its own MiXCR run on the 5' RACE reads, TCRdb lists one record per CDR3 protein. The data show some 300,000 distinct CDR3 sequences, with about 10% seen just once and about 3.7% held by the top ten. The sequencing used CD4+ T cells sorted from PBMCs, collected 5 days after the yellow fever booster vaccination. Receptors originate from a man younger than 35 who received the YFV17D yellow fever vaccine. Both conserved end residues are part of each CDR3. D genes are given only for firm matches. Clone size is stated in some rows and not others, as once, few, many or a class when expanded.

-	-	TRBV12-3/TRBV12-4	TRBJ2-3	CASSFRVSGSDTQYF	TGTGCCAGCAGTTTTCGTGTATCAGGGTCAGATACGCAGTATTTT
-	-	TRBV20-1	TRBJ2-1	CSATRSYNEQFF	TGCAGTGCTACCCGCTCCTACAATGAGCAGTTCTTC
-	few	TRBV28	TRBJ2-3	CASSGAPPFSQYF	TGTGCCAGCAGCGGGGCTCCCCCCTTTTCGCAGTATTTT
-	-	TRBV12-3/TRBV12-4	TRBJ1-4	CASSLRVAARGPLFF	TGTGCCAGCAGTTTAAGGGTGGCGGCTCGGGGGCCACTGTTTTTT
TRBD2	-	TRBV3-1	TRBJ2-3	CASSQGAGETDTQYF	TGTGCCAGCAGCCAAGGGGCGGGGGAAACAGATACGCAGTATTTT
-	-	TRBV20-1	TRBJ1-5	CSARLVGGQPQHF	TGCAGTGCTAGATTGGTGGGGGGTCAGCCCCAGCATTTT
TRBD2	few	TRBV20-1	TRBJ2-3	CSARLSGGRGTQYF	TGCAGTGCTAGGCTCAGCGGGGGGCGGGGTACGCAGTATTTT
-	-	TRBV6-2/TRBV6-3	TRBJ2-3	CASSYGSLGELDTQYF	TGTGCCAGCAGTTACGGTTCTCTCGGGGAACTCGATACGCAGTATTTT
TRBD1	-	TRBV19	TRBJ2-7	CATAGGSYEQYF	TGTGCCACCGCAGGGGGATCCTACGAGCAGTACTTC
TRBD1	many	TRBV4-2	TRBJ1-2	CASSQDLRGDSYGYTF	TGTGCCAGCAGCCAAGATTTGCGGGGGGACAGCTATGGCTACACCTTC
-	many	TRBV7-7	TRBJ2-5	CASSRTSLKETQYF	TGTGCCAGCAGCCGGACCAGTTTGAAAGAGACCCAGTACTTC
-	few	TRBV29-1	TRBJ1-1	CSAGSQEAFF	TGCAGCGCAGGCTCTCAAGAAGCTTTCTTT
-	-	TRBV5-1	TRBJ2-1	CASRAQGEQFF	TGCGCCAGCAGGGCACAGGGTGAGCAGTTCTTC
-	few	TRBV20-1	TRBJ1-5	CSARAANQPQHF	TGCAGTGCTAGAGCAGCAAATCAGCCCCAGCATTTT
-	many	TRBV12-3/TRBV12-4	TRBJ2-5	CASSLLLGGTQYF	TGTGCCAGCAGTTTACTTTTGGGGGGGACCCAGTACTTC
-	many	TRBV7-2	TRBJ2-3	CASSPTLDTQYF	TGTGCCAGCAGCCCAACGTTGGATACGCAGTATTTT
TRBD1	few	TRBV6-5	TRBJ2-3	CASTQGAGVDTQYF	TGTGCCAGCACCCAGGGGGCCGGGGTAGATACGCAGTATTTT
-	few	TRBV9	TRBJ2-2	CASSVDPGTGELFF	TGTGCCAGCAGCGTAGACCCAGGGACCGGGGAGCTGTTTTTT
-	few	TRBV2	TRBJ1-6	CASRASTQTGSPLHF	TGTGCCAGCAGGGCAAGTACCCAGACCGGTTCACCCCTCCACTTT
-	few	TRBV4-2	TRBJ2-6	CASSQDTGLRVLTF	TGTGCCAGCAGCCAAGATACAGGGTTGAGGGTCCTGACTTTC